These 25 T cell receptor beta chains share one sample of origin, sequenced in a study of graft-versus-host responses after intestinal transplantation. Libraries were prepared by immunoSEQ multiplex PCR; TCRdb keeps only in-frame clonotypes and omits some of them. The profile shows thousands of clones, about 72% of them singletons. Grafts had their tissue processed, releasing intraepithelial and lamina propria lymphocytes. The sequencing used ileum tissue, collected around 250 days after intestinal transplant. The receptors were gathered from a human patient who received an intestinal transplant, so some T cells may come from the graft donor.

The chain couples TRBV4-3 to TRBJ2-5; D is possibly TRBD2 (6 bases). V was clipped by 1 base and J by 0 bases, with 18 bases between them. The V gene's germline CDR1 is LGHNA and CDR2 YSLEER. The CDR3 covers 18 residues. This CDR3 is CASSQARPTGVYQETQYF. The CDR3 DNA reads as TGCGCCAGCAGCCAAGCCCGCCCTACGGGGGTGTACCAAGAGACCCAGTACTTC.

In its sample, this clone was seen once. The chain joins TRBV7-9 to TRBJ1-4; D not resolved. Germline V gene lookup returns CDR1 SEHNR and CDR2 FQNEAQ (reference sequence). This CDR3 spans 10 amino acids. Trimming stripped 5 bases from V and 8 bases from J, with 3 bases between. CDR3 sequence: CASSREKLFF. DNA of the CDR3: TGTGCCAGCAGCCGGGAAAAACTGTTTTTT.

The rearrangement links TRBV5-1 to TRBJ2-7; 12 bases are a match to TRBD2. This CDR3 comprises 15 residues. In germline, CDR1 is SGHRS, CDR2 YFSETQ. Trimming cost V 2 bases and J 5 bases; bases outside gene matches: 5. CDR3 sequence: CASSFLAGGPNEQYF. CDR3 in DNA: TGCGCCAGCAGCTTTCTAGCGGGAGGGCCCAACGAGCAGTACTTC.

The chain combines TRBV19 with TRBJ2-1, with 11 bases that match TRBD2. The CDR3 loop spans 18 amino acids. Germline CDR1 and CDR2: LNHDA and SQIVND (reference sequence). J was trimmed by 4 bases and V by 3 bases; bases with no gene match: 11. For the CDR3, the DNA is TGTGCCAGTAGTATCGGCCTAGCGGGAGGAGGATTATACAATGAGCAGTTCTTC. Its protein is CASSIGLAGGGLYNEQFF.

The chain has TRBV1 and TRBJ2-7; the table's D gene call, TRBD2, was not cross checked with the DNA. TRBV1 is an annotated pseudogene. The CDR3 runs to 12 residues. Here the CDR3 DNA reads TGCACCAGCAGCCCCCGGTCCTACGAGCAGTACTTC. Protein sequence: CTSSPRSYEQYF.

The chain is built from TRBV28 and TRBJ2-7, with 11 positions matching TRBD2. This CDR3 region has 15 residues. Germline V gene data show CDR1 as MDHEN and CDR2 as SYDVKM. Trimming took 1 base from V and 7 from J; bases not matched to a gene: 6. In DNA form, the CDR3 reads TGTGCCAGCAGTTTATCGTCTAGCGGGAGGTCTGAGCAGTACTTC. Its protein is CASSLSSSGRSEQYF. Using reference TRBV28 and TRBJ2-7 for the parts outside the CDR3, the full variable domain is DVKVTQSSRYLVKRTGEKVFLECVQDMDHENMFWYRQDPGLGLRLIYFSYDVKMKEKGDIPEGYSVSREKKERFSLILESASTNQTSMYLCASSLSSSGRSEQYFGPGTRLTVT.

This sequence joins TRBV27 and TRBJ2-1, with TRBD2 matching 13 bases. The germline V gene has CDR1 MNHEY and CDR2 SMNVEV (reference sequence). The CDR3 contains 18 residues. Germline trimming cut 5 bases from V and 7 bases from J; bases unmatched to any gene: 14. The CDR3 spells CASSPRRPGLAGENEQFF. The CDR3 nucleotides read TGTGCCAGCAGTCCACGAAGACCCGGACTAGCGGGAGAGAATGAGCAGTTCTTC.

The table lists this clone with a few counts. The gene calls are TRBV15 and TRBJ2-3; 9 bases map to TRBD2. The germline V gene has CDR1 LNHNV and CDR2 YYDKDF (reference sequence). J gave up 1 base and V 4 bases, and 3 bases lay outside the gene matches. The CDR3 extends over 15 amino acids. The CDR3 DNA reads TGTGCCACCAGCAATGAGCGGGGGGGCACAGATACGCAGTATTTT. As protein: CATSNERGGTDTQYF.

Only one count was recorded for this clone. The V and J genes are TRBV5-5 and TRBJ1-1; no clear D. Germline CDR1 is SGHKS and CDR2 is YYEKEE (reference sequence). V dropped 0 bases and J dropped 1 base, with 10 bases sitting between them. The CDR3 totals 15 residues. The CDR3 DNA is TGTGCCAGCAGCTTGGATCCGGGTACGAACACTGAAGCTTTCTTT. Translation: CASSLDPGTNTEAFF.

J is TRBJ2-1 and V is TRBV19; the match to TRBD1 covers 12 bases. The trim removed 3 bases at V and 10 bases at J, leaving 7 bases unmatched. The CDR3 consists of 15 residues. Germline CDR1 is LNHDA and CDR2 is SQIVND (reference sequence). The CDR3 here is CASSMGQGAQGEQFF. CDR3 DNA: TGTGCCAGTAGTATGGGACAGGGGGCGCAGGGGGAGCAGTTCTTC. The full variable domain, with the rest looked up from reference TRBV19 and TRBJ2-1, is DGGITQSPKYLFRKEGQNVTLSCEQNLNHDAMYWYRQDPGQGLRLIYYSQIVNDFQKGDIAEGYSVSREKKESFPLTVTSAQKNPTAFYLCASSMGQGAQGEQFFGPGTRLTVL.

The chain employs TRBV28 and TRBJ1-2, with D perhaps matching TRBD1 (5 bases). Trimming removed 6 bases at V and 2 bases at J, with 19 bases between. The CDR3 spans 16 residues. CDR1 MDHEN and CDR2 SYDVKM come from the germline V gene. CDR3 region: CASRLTTRGSNYGYTF. The CDR3 DNA reads TGTGCCAGCAGACTCACGACCCGGGGGTCCAACTATGGCTACACCTTC.

The chain carries TRBV12-1 and TRBJ1-2; TRBD1, the D gene given by the table, was not confirmed from the DNA. TRBV12-1 is described as a pseudogene. The CDR3 runs to 15 residues. The CDR3 is CASSRRDRENYGYTF. CDR3 nucleotides: TGTGCCAGCAGCCGCAGGGACAGGGAAAACTATGGCTACACCTTC.

The chain uses TRBV5-6 and TRBJ1-5; D may be TRBD1 (6 bases). Trimming took 0 bases from V and 0 from J, leaving 10 bases between them. Germline-derived CDR1 and CDR2 are SGHDT and YYEEEE. The CDR3 totals 16 residues. The CDR3 reads CASSLGQGISNQPQHF. CDR3 DNA sequence: TGTGCCAGCAGCTTGGGGCAGGGGATTAGCAATCAGCCCCAGCATTTT. The full variable domain, in which reference TRBV5-6 and TRBJ1-5 provide the parts outside the CDR3, is DAGVTQSPTHLIKTRGQQVTLRCSPKSGHDTVSWYQQALGQGPQFIFQYYEEEERQRGNFPDRFSGHQFPNYSSELNVNALLLGDSALYLCASSLGQGISNQPQHFGDGTRLSIL.

This chain links TRBV28 with TRBJ2-1, with TRBD2 as a possible D gene (5 bases). This CDR3 is built from 14 residues. CDR1 and CDR2 (germline): MDHEN, SYDVKM. The V gene lost 6 bases and the J gene lost 1 base, with 10 bases spanning the gap. CDR3 residues: CASRGAASYNEQFF. DNA of the CDR3: TGTGCCAGCAGGGGAGCCGCATCCTACAATGAGCAGTTCTTC. Full variable domain (missing parts from reference TRBV28 and TRBJ2-1): DVKVTQSSRYLVKRTGEKVFLECVQDMDHENMFWYRQDPGLGLRLIYFSYDVKMKEKGDIPEGYSVSREKKERFSLILESASTNQTSMYLCASRGAASYNEQFFGPGTRLTVL.

This clone was detected a few times. V usage is TRBV14 and J usage is TRBJ1-1, with 10 bases fitting TRBD1. This CDR3 region has 14 residues. Trimming removed 5 bases from V and 10 bases from J; junction bases left unmatched: 10. CDR1 is SGHDN, CDR2 FVKESK, per germline. CDR3 DNA: TGTGCCAGCAGCGCGACAGGGGGCCCTTCGGGAGCTTTCTTT. This translates into CASSATGGPSGAFF. The variable domain in full, completed from reference TRBV14 and TRBJ1-1, reads EAGVTQFPSHSVIEKGQTVTLRCDPISGHDNLYWYRRVMGKEIKFLLHFVKESKQDESGMPNNRFLAERTGGTYSTLKVQPAELEDSGVYFCASSATGGPSGAFFGQGTRLTVV.

The rearrangement joins TRBV11-1 to TRBJ2-2; D is undetermined. The CDR3 loop spans 13 amino acids. Trimming stripped 5 bases from V and 1 base from J, with 5 bases between. Germline V gene sequence: CDR1 SGHAT, CDR2 FQDESV (reference sequence). The CDR3 DNA reads TGTGCCAGCAGCCCATGGAACACCGGGGAGCTGTTTTTT. It codes for CASSPWNTGELFF.

The chain carries TRBV6-6 and TRBJ2-5, with D tentatively TRBD2 (5 bases). V lost 0 bases, J lost 4 bases, and 9 bases lay in between. CDR3 length: 14 amino acids. Germline CDR1 and CDR2: MNHNY and SVGAGI (reference sequence). The chain's CDR3 is CASSYSVEGETQYF. For the CDR3, the DNA is TGTGCCAGCAGTTACTCTGTAGAGGGAGAGACCCAGTACTTC.

The V call is TRBV11-2, the J call TRBJ2-1; 7 bases agree with TRBD1. Trimming took 2 bases from V and 2 from J; bases not matched to a gene: 6. CDR1 is SGHAT and CDR2 is FQNNGV in the germline V gene. The CDR3 spans 16 residues. CDR3 loop: CASSLIRRGTYNEQFF. The CDR3 region has the DNA TGTGCCAGCAGCTTAATTCGCAGGGGGACCTACAATGAGCAGTTCTTC.

The CDR3, as DNA: TGTGCCAGTAACTCCCTTTCGGACTATGGCTACACCTTC. Protein product: CASNSLSDYGYTF. The chain combines TRBV7-9 with TRBJ1-2; D not resolved. The germline CDR1 and CDR2 sequences are SEHNR and FQNEAQ (reference sequence). This CDR3 region has 13 residues. V dropped 9 bases and J dropped 3 bases, with 14 bases sitting between them.

The chain recombines TRBV30 with TRBJ1-2, with a weak D call TRBD1 (5 bases). The germline gives CDR1 GTSNPN, CDR2 SVGIG (reference sequence). This CDR3 is 13 amino acids long. V lost 2 bases to trimming and J lost 4 bases, with 11 bases between them. The CDR3 DNA reads as TGTGCCTGGAGTATGGGGCCGTCCTATGGCTACACCTTC. Encoded protein: CAWSMGPSYGYTF.

The chain is built from TRBV5-1 and TRBJ2-3; tentatively, D is TRBD2 (6 bases). V was pared by 0 bases and J by 7 bases, with 15 bases between. CDR1 is SGHRS and CDR2 is YFSETQ in the germline V gene. The CDR3 contains 15 residues. The CDR3 is CASSLGSTSTHTQYF. CDR3 bases: TGCGCCAGCAGCTTGGGAAGTACTAGCACGCATACGCAGTATTTT.

The chain has TRBV15 and TRBJ2-7; 7 bases fit TRBD1. The junction had 8 bases not matched to a gene; V was cut back by 3 bases and J by 3 bases. The CDR3 is 15 residues long. Germline CDR1 is LNHNV and CDR2 is YYDKDF (reference sequence). CDR3 nucleotides: TGTGCCACCAGCAGGTATTACAGGGGTGACTACGAGCAGTACTTC. Translating gives CATSRYYRGDYEQYF.

This rearrangement joins TRBV2 to TRBJ2-3, with a weak D call TRBD1 (5 bases). The CDR3 length is 14 residues. V shed 6 bases and J shed 2 bases, with 12 bases lying between them. Germline values: CDR1 SNHLY, CDR2 FYNNEI. CDR3: CASRSRQSTDTQYF. As DNA, the CDR3 is TGTGCCAGCAGAAGTAGACAGTCCACAGATACGCAGTATTTT.

This sequence joins TRBV6-1 and TRBJ2-7; 10 bases align to TRBD2. Germline CDR1 MNHNS, CDR2 SASEGT. The CDR3 is made up of 15 amino acids. V shed 1 base and J 2 bases; nucleotides not matched to a gene: 2. CDR3 sequence reads: CASSEGLAGAYEQYF. Written as DNA, the CDR3 is TGTGCCAGCAGTGAAGGTCTAGCGGGGGCCTACGAGCAGTACTTC.

The chain recombines TRBV14 with TRBJ2-5; 7 nucleotides agree with TRBD2. J gave up 2 bases and V 5 bases, and 8 bases lay outside the gene matches. CDR3 length equals 15 residues. Germline CDR1 SGHDN, CDR2 FVKESK. CDR3: CASSKLQGGQETQYF. The CDR3 region has the DNA TGTGCCAGCAGCAAACTCCAGGGAGGGCAAGAGACCCAGTACTTC.